The next 19 T cell receptor beta chains were all read from a single sample in a study of blood T cell repertoires in COVID-19. Sequencing used immunoSEQ multiplex PCR; TCRdb keeps in-frame clones, though not all of them. Of around 170,000 clones detected, around 84% appear once; the ten largest clones hold approximately 15%. Sequencing input: peripheral blood. All receptors derive from a man aged 30 to 39 with active or convalescent COVID-19.

This clone was seen only once. The V gene is TRBV30, the J gene TRBJ2-2, with TRBD1 matching over 8 bases. Germline values: CDR1 GTSNPN, CDR2 SVGIG (reference sequence). The CDR3 extends over 15 amino acids. V dropped 2 bases and J dropped 0; count of bases not matched to a gene: 2. The CDR3: CAWSPGGSNTGELFF. The CDR3 DNA sequence: TGTGCCTGGAGTCCAGGGGGCTCGAACACCGGGGAGCTGTTTTTT.

This clone was observed a single time. The chain has TRBV11-2 and TRBJ1-2; 7 bases agree with TRBD1. V dropped 5 bases and J dropped 2; count of bases not matched to a gene: 5. The CDR3 consists of 14 residues. Germline V gene lookup returns CDR1 SGHAT and CDR2 FQNNGV. For the CDR3, the DNA is TGTGCCAGCAGCCGAGACAGGGACAACTATGGCTACACCTTC. Its translation: CASSRDRDNYGYTF.

The chain carries TRBV24-1 and TRBJ1-2; weak D call: TRBD1 (5 bases). The CDR3 spans 13 residues. Trimming shortened V by 5 bases and J by 1 base, and 7 bases separated the two germline ends. CDR1 and CDR2 (germline): KGHDR, SFDVKD. The CDR3 here is CATSARDNYGYTF. The CDR3 coding sequence is TGTGCCACCAGTGCCAGGGATAACTATGGCTACACCTTC.

The chain employs TRBV28 and TRBJ1-2, with 8 bases identical to TRBD1. Losses at the gene ends were 3 bases for V and 6 bases for J; bases not matched to a gene: 15. The CDR3 contains 17 residues. Per the germline V gene, CDR1 is MDHEN and CDR2 is SYDVKM. The CDR3 DNA reads as TGTGCCAGCAGTTTTGCCTCCGGGACAGGCCATCGGGATGGCTACACCTTC. It codes for CASSFASGTGHRDGYTF.

The J gene is TRBJ2-3, the V gene TRBV14; 7 bases fit TRBD2. The CDR3 spans 15 residues. Germline loops: CDR1 SGHDN, CDR2 FVKESK. V dropped 3 bases and J dropped 6; count of bases not matched to a gene: 9. The CDR3 region is CASSQFGEGLDTQYF. The CDR3 DNA is TGTGCCAGCAGCCAGTTCGGGGAGGGCCTCGATACGCAGTATTTT.

In its sample, this clone was seen a few times. This chain connects TRBV28 to TRBJ2-6, with D possibly being TRBD2 (5 bases). The germline CDR1 and CDR2 sequences are MDHEN and SYDVKM. V shed 2 bases and J shed 1 base, with 12 bases lying between them. The CDR3 is 17 residues long. The CDR3 loop reads CASSLRSRGSGANVLTF. In DNA, the CDR3 is TGTGCCAGCAGTTTAAGGTCACGGGGATCTGGGGCCAACGTCCTGACTTTC.

The J gene is TRBJ1-2, the V gene TRBV30, with TRBD1 as a possible D gene (6 bases). Germline V CDR1 and CDR2: GTSNPN, SVGIG (reference sequence). Trimming shortened V by 4 bases and J by 6 bases, and 12 bases separated the two germline ends. The CDR3 is 12 residues long. DNA of the CDR3: TGTGCCTGGACAGGGGATCATGATGGCTACACCTTC. Translating gives CAWTGDHDGYTF.

In its sample, this clone was seen once. This chain joins TRBV2 and TRBJ1-3; no firm D call. The CDR3 contains 13 residues. Germline loops: CDR1 SNHLY, CDR2 FYNNEI. Between the trimmed V and J ends, which lost 7 bases and 2 bases, there was a span of 9 bases. The CDR3 is CASKAEAGNTIYF. CDR3 DNA sequence: TGTGCCAGCAAGGCGGAGGCTGGAAACACCATATATTTT.

The chain joins TRBV5-1 to TRBJ1-4, with D perhaps matching TRBD1 (6 bases). CDR1 and CDR2 from the germline V gene are SGHRS and YFSETQ. Trimming shortened V by 2 bases and J by 5 bases, and 16 bases separated the two germline ends. The CDR3 runs to 16 residues. In DNA, the CDR3 is TGCGCCAGCAGCTTTTACAGGGCCCAGGGAAATGAAAAACTGTTTTTT. Amino acid sequence: CASSFYRAQGNEKLFF. Full variable domain (outside the CDR3, taken from reference TRBV5-1 and TRBJ1-4): KAGVTQTPRYLIKTRGQQVTLSCSPISGHRSVSWYQQTPGQGLQFLFEYFSETQRNKGNFPGRFSGRQFSNSRSEMNVSTLELGDSALYLCASSFYRAQGNEKLFFGSGTQLSVL.

The V and J genes are TRBV7-9 and TRBJ1-1; D call uncertain. The CDR3 sequence is 13 residues long. Germline lookup yields CDR1 SEHNR and CDR2 FQNEAQ (reference sequence). Trimming removed 6 bases at V and 2 bases at J, with 10 bases between. CDR3 DNA: TGTGCCAGCAGTCCGGGGATTAACACTGAAGCTTTCTTT. As protein: CASSPGINTEAFF.

The chain recombines TRBV5-1 with TRBJ1-2, with 7 nucleotides matching TRBD1. The ends lost 4 bases at V and 2 bases at J; junction bases unmatched: 20. Germline V gene sequence: CDR1 SGHRS, CDR2 YFSETQ. The CDR3 totals 19 residues. CDR3 protein: CASSKDISGTATTNYGYTF. Written as DNA, the CDR3 is TGCGCCAGCAGCAAAGATATCTCAGGGACAGCCACAACAAACTATGGCTACACCTTC.

The V and J genes are TRBV29-1 and TRBJ1-1; D not certain. Trimming shortened V by 3 bases and J by 8 bases, and 10 bases separated the two germline ends. The CDR3 contains 11 residues. CDR1 is SQVTM and CDR2 is ANQGSEA in the germline V gene. The CDR3 bases are TGCAGCGTTGACCCGCGGGAAGAAGCTTTCTTT. Its translation: CSVDPREEAFF.

The V and J genes are TRBV4-1 and TRBJ1-1; D remains ambiguous. Looked up from germline, CDR1 is MGHRA and CDR2 is YSYEKL. V lost 4 bases and J 2 bases, leaving 8 bases between the germline ends. The length of the CDR3 is 13 residues. The CDR3 loop is CASSLTGNTEAFF. The DNA for the CDR3 is TGCGCCAGCAGCCTAACGGGAAACACTGAAGCTTTCTTT.

The gene calls are TRBV6-1 and TRBJ1-4; unclear D gene. The germline V gene has CDR1 MNHNS and CDR2 SASEGT. Trimming took off 3 bases at V and 8 bases at J, with 13 bases between the two ends. This CDR3 has 14 amino acids. CDR3 coding DNA: TGTGCCAGCAGTGACATGGTGGGCAACGAAAAACTGTTTTTT. It yields the protein CASSDMVGNEKLFF.

The rearrangement links TRBV4-1 to TRBJ1-1, with TRBD1 as a possible D gene (6 bases). With 0 bases removed from V and 6 bases from J, the gap between germline ends came to 14 bases. The CDR3 is made up of 15 amino acids. The V gene's germline CDR1 is MGHRA and CDR2 YSYEKL. The CDR3: CASSQERGGQAEAFF. In nucleotides, the CDR3 is TGCGCCAGCAGCCAAGAAAGGGGGGGTCAGGCTGAAGCTTTCTTT.

The chain recombines TRBV6-2 or TRBV6-3 with TRBJ2-7; 10 bases match TRBD2. V dropped 2 bases and J dropped 9; count of bases not matched to a gene: 22. The germline V gene encodes CDR1 MNHEY and CDR2 SVGEGT. The CDR3 extends over 19 amino acids. CDR3 sequence (DNA): TGTGCCAGCAGTTACGGAGTGGCAGGGAGGACTAGCGGTTCAGGTCGGCAGTACTTC. This encodes CASSYGVAGRTSGSGRQYF.

The chain joins TRBV3-1 (or the pseudogene TRBV3-2) to TRBJ2-1; 11 bases are shared with TRBD2. Trimming removed 4 bases from V and 7 bases from J; junction bases left unmatched: 6. This CDR3 comprises 15 residues. Germline V gene data show CDR1 as LGHDT and CDR2 as YNNKEL (reference sequence). This chain's CDR3 is CASSLRSGGANEQFF. The CDR3 bases are TGTGCCAGCAGCCTCCGTAGCGGGGGGGCGAATGAGCAGTTCTTC.

This rearrangement joins TRBV7-9 to TRBJ2-3; no reliable D call. Between the trimmed V and J ends, which lost 2 bases and 1 base, there was a span of 4 bases. CDR1 and CDR2 from the germline V gene are SEHNR and FQNEAQ (reference sequence). This CDR3 is built from 13 residues. CDR3 nucleotide sequence: TGTGCCAGCAGCTTACTTGGCACAGATACGCAGTATTTT. This gives the protein CASSLLGTDTQYF.

This chain joins TRBV19 and TRBJ1-6, with D tentatively TRBD1 (6 bases). The germline CDR1 and CDR2 sequences are LNHDA and SQIVND (reference sequence). V was trimmed by 7 bases and J by 7 bases, leaving 17 bases between them. The CDR3 length is 15 residues. CDR3 residues: CASTDRKVSNSPLHF. The CDR3 region has the DNA TGTGCCAGTACGGACAGAAAGGTTTCCAATTCACCCCTCCACTTT.